Following are 24 T cell receptor beta chains from one sample sequenced in a study of response to subunit inactivated influenza vaccine. TCRdb re-called the RT-PCR reads through MiXCR, storing one row per CDR3 protein. The sample lists about 520,000 distinct CDR3 sequences, under 8.5% occurring once. Source: PBMCs from blood, taken less than 30 months after vaccination. These receptors all stem from a man aged 45 to 75 who received an inactivated influenza vaccine.

This clonotype has a count of ten or more. The chain joins TRBV28 to TRBJ2-1, with no clear D. The V end lost 6 bases, the J end lost 8 bases, and 8 bases lay between the germline ends. The CDR3 is 11 amino acids. CDR1 is MDHEN, CDR2 SYDVKM, per germline. CDR3 in DNA: TGTGCCAGCAGCCTTAAGCATGAGCAGTTCTTC. Amino acid sequence: CASSLKHEQFF. The whole variable domain, remainder taken from reference TRBV28 and TRBJ2-1, is DVKVTQSSRYLVKRTGEKVFLECVQDMDHENMFWYRQDPGLGLRLIYFSYDVKMKEKGDIPEGYSVSREKKERFSLILESASTNQTSMYLCASSLKHEQFFGPGTRLTVL.

A note on this clonotype: One junction end does not reproduce the germline sequence, and a read error may be involved. This sequence joins TRBV6-2 or TRBV6-3 and TRBJ2-6; either TRBD1 or TRBD2 may supply D (5 bases each). Germline CDR1 MNHEY, CDR2 SVGEGT. This CDR3 has 16 amino acids. The CDR3 nucleotides read TGTGCCAGCAGCCCTACGGGGTTCTCTGGGGCCAACGTCCTGTCTTTC. Its protein is CASSPTGFSGANVLSF.

This chain links TRBV3-1 with TRBJ1-1; maybe TRBD1 (5 bases). Germline loops: CDR1 LGHDT, CDR2 YNNKEL (reference sequence). Trimming left V 1 base short and J 8 bases short, with 14 bases between. This CDR3 comprises 14 residues. The CDR3 region is CASSQVGGAGEAFF. The CDR3 DNA is TGTGCCAGCAGCCAAGTTGGAGGGGCAGGCGAAGCTTTCTTT.

This clonotype came up a few times. The chain has TRBV20-1 and TRBJ2-7; tentative D call: TRBD2 (5 bases). Germline V gives CDR1 DFQATT, CDR2 SNEGSKA (reference sequence). Deletions cut 3 bases from V and 2 bases from J, with 14 bases between. The CDR3 has 14 amino acids. CDR3 sequence reads: CSARSRAGAYEQYF. In nucleotides, the CDR3 is TGCAGTGCTAGGTCGAGGGCAGGCGCCTACGAGCAGTACTTC.

In its sample, this clonotype was seen a few times. DNA of the CDR3: TGCGCCAGCAGCCCGGGACTAGCGGGAGGGCCAGATACGCAGTATTTT. It translates to CASSPGLAGGPDTQYF. The V gene is TRBV5-1, the J gene TRBJ2-3, with 16 bases lining up with TRBD2. The trim removed 4 bases at V and 4 bases at J, leaving 3 bases unmatched. The CDR3 covers 16 residues. Germline V lookup: CDR1 SGHRS, CDR2 YFSETQ.

In this sample, this clonotype turned up many times. The chain has TRBV10-3 and TRBJ2-7; TRBD1 matches at 8 bases. The CDR3 consists of 14 residues. The germline CDR1 and CDR2 sequences are ENHRY and SYGVKD. V lost 7 bases, J lost 6 bases, and 11 bases stayed unmatched. CDR3 sequence: CAITRTGNGGEQYF. The CDR3 DNA is TGTGCCATCACCCGGACAGGGAACGGTGGCGAGCAGTACTTC.

This clonotype was recorded many times. The V gene is TRBV29-1, the J gene TRBJ2-7; TRBD1 agrees at 11 bases. After removal of 3 bases from V and 5 bases from J, the junction contained 15 bases not matched to a gene. Germline V gene sequence: CDR1 SQVTM, CDR2 ANQGSEA. CDR3 length: 17 residues. The CDR3 sequence: CSVDWTGGTVGLDEQYF. In DNA form, the CDR3 reads TGCAGCGTTGATTGGACAGGGGGCACGGTCGGTCTGGACGAGCAGTACTTC.

This clonotype was picked up a small number of times. The chain employs TRBV4-1 and TRBJ1-3; a possible D gene is TRBD1 (5 bases). The V and J ends lost 8 bases and 3 bases respectively, with 8 bases between them. The CDR3 is 12 amino acids. CDR1 is MGHRA and CDR2 is YSYEKL in the germline V gene. The CDR3 reads CASLGDGNTIYF. The CDR3 nucleotides are TGCGCCAGCTTGGGGGATGGAAACACCATATATTTT.

This clonotype has ten or more counts. The rearrangement joins TRBV5-6 to TRBJ2-2, with a tentative D call TRBD2 (6 bases). CDR1 SGHDT and CDR2 YYEEEE come from the germline V gene. V shed 0 bases and J shed 1 base, with 10 bases lying between them. CDR3 size: 16 residues. This CDR3 reads CASSLEEGVNTGELFF. The CDR3 DNA is TGTGCCAGCAGCTTGGAGGAGGGAGTGAACACCGGGGAGCTGTTTTTT.

The sample holds many counts of this clonotype. The CDR3 coding sequence is TGTGCCAGCAGTTCAATAGCGGGAGGGTACGAGCAGTACTTC. It translates to CASSSIAGGYEQYF. The chain joins TRBV6-5 to TRBJ2-7, with 11 positions matching TRBD2. Per the germline V gene, CDR1 is MNHEY and CDR2 is SVGAGI. V was pared by 4 bases and J by 4 bases, with 3 bases of the junction left unmatched. CDR3 length: 14 residues.

V usage is TRBV11-3 and J usage is TRBJ2-1; D is perhaps TRBD1 or TRBD2 (5 bases each). CDR1 is SGHNT, CDR2 YENEEA, per germline. This CDR3 has 15 residues. The V end lost 1 base, the J end lost 10 bases, and 17 bases lay between the germline ends. The CDR3 sequence is CASSLGGSGSMEQFF. In DNA form, the CDR3 reads TGTGCCAGCAGCTTAGGGGGGTCCGGGTCCATGGAGCAGTTCTTC. Drawing the rest from reference TRBV11-3 and TRBJ2-1, the complete variable domain is EAGVVQSPRYKIIEKKQPVAFWCNPISGHNTLYWYLQNLGQGPELLIRYENEEAVDDSQLPKDRFSAERLKGVDSTLKIQPAELGDSAVYLCASSLGGSGSMEQFFGPGTRLTVL.

The chain carries TRBV28 and TRBJ2-5; weak D call: TRBD2 (6 bases). Germline CDR1 MDHEN, CDR2 SYDVKM. Trimming shortened V by 4 bases and J by 1 base, and 16 bases separated the two germline ends. This CDR3 is 16 amino acids long. CDR3 loop: CASSSPGRGGQETQYF. CDR3 bases: TGTGCCAGCAGTTCCCCCGGGCGGGGCGGCCAAGAGACCCAGTACTTC. Drawing the rest from reference TRBV28 and TRBJ2-5, the complete variable domain is DVKVTQSSRYLVKRTGEKVFLECVQDMDHENMFWYRQDPGLGLRLIYFSYDVKMKEKGDIPEGYSVSREKKERFSLILESASTNQTSMYLCASSSPGRGGQETQYFGPGTRLLVL.

This clonotype was counted between two and nine times. The genes are TRBV2 and TRBJ2-3; 11 bases line up with TRBD2. The CDR3 contains 15 residues. The V gene's germline CDR1 is SNHLY and CDR2 FYNNEI. Germline trimming cut 5 bases from V and 5 bases from J; bases unmatched to any gene: 6. CDR3 sequence (DNA): TGTGCCAGCAGTCTAGGACTAGCGGGCGTAGATACGCAGTATTTT. Encoded protein: CASSLGLAGVDTQYF.

The CDR3 spells CASRFDFTDTQYF. In DNA, the CDR3 is TGTGCCAGCAGGTTTGATTTCACAGATACGCAGTATTTT. The chain employs TRBV12-3 or TRBV12-4 and TRBJ2-3, with unresolved D. The CDR3 contains 13 residues. Trimming left V 6 bases short and J 2 bases short, with 9 bases between.

This clonotype was counted many times. The chain is built from TRBV7-8 and TRBJ2-1; unclear D gene. The CDR3 length is 13 residues. Trimming removed 4 bases at V and 10 bases at J, with 14 bases between. Germline V CDR1 and CDR2: SGHVS, FQNEAQ. Here the CDR3 DNA reads TGTGCCAGCAGCTCCGGCGTGATAATGGAGCAGTTCTTC. Translation: CASSSGVIMEQFF.

This clonotype was seen ten or more times. V gene TRBV20-1 combines with J gene TRBJ2-3; either TRBD1 or TRBD2 may supply D (7 bases each). Germline CDR1 and CDR2: DFQATT and SNEGSKA (reference sequence). V lost 4 bases and J lost 5, with 16 bases in between. The CDR3 has 14 amino acids. CDR3 in DNA: TGCAGTGCTACGCCAGGGGGGGCGGAAGATACGCAGTATTTT. Residues: CSATPGGAEDTQYF.

This clonotype was seen many times. The J gene is TRBJ1-6, the V gene TRBV7-2, with 9 bases matching TRBD1. The junction had 4 bases not matched to a gene; V was cut back by 3 bases and J by 10 bases. The CDR3 runs 14 residues. Germline V gene data show CDR1 as SGHTA and CDR2 as FQGNSA. The CDR3 loop reads CASSLTGGQSPLHF. In nucleotides, the CDR3 is TGTGCCAGCAGCTTGACAGGGGGACAGTCACCCCTCCACTTT.

This chain uses TRBV12-3 or TRBV12-4 with TRBJ1-1, with D unclear. Trimming pared 3 bases from V and 0 bases from J, leaving 11 bases between. The CDR3 covers 15 residues. CDR3 region: CASSLHPGMNTEAFF. The DNA for the CDR3 is TGTGCCAGCAGTTTGCACCCAGGAATGAACACTGAAGCTTTCTTT.

This clonotype was picked up a small number of times. This chain links TRBV5-1 with TRBJ2-7; 7 bases are shared with TRBD1. Germline V gene sequence: CDR1 SGHRS, CDR2 YFSETQ. The junction had 9 bases not matched to a gene; V was cut back by 0 bases and J by 9 bases. This CDR3 region has 14 residues. CDR3 nucleotides: TGCGCCAGCAGCTTGGGACAGGGCCGTCGCGGGCAGTACTTC. As protein: CASSLGQGRRGQYF.

V and J are TRBV28 and TRBJ2-7, with D perhaps matching TRBD2 (5 bases). Germline V CDR1 and CDR2: MDHEN, SYDVKM. Trimming cost V 8 bases and J 6 bases, with 17 bases left between them. This CDR3 has 13 residues. CDR3 DNA sequence: TGTGCCAGCGCAACTTCGGGGATTTTCGAGCAGTACTTC. Translating gives CASATSGIFEQYF.

J is TRBJ2-5 and V is TRBV10-3, with D possibly being TRBD1 (5 bases). The CDR3 is 13 residues long. Germline assignment: CDR1 ENHRY and CDR2 SYGVKD. V shed 4 bases and J shed 2 bases, with 8 bases lying between them. The CDR3 DNA sequence: TGTGCCATCAGTGCGACAGAACAAGAGACCCAGTACTTC. This gives the protein CAISATEQETQYF.

The chain links TRBV5-1 to TRBJ2-7, with 7 bases that match TRBD1. The CDR3 totals 15 residues. Germline CDR1 and CDR2: SGHRS and YFSETQ. V dropped 2 bases and J dropped 4; count of bases not matched to a gene: 9. This chain's CDR3 is CASSLLRGTEYEQYF. The CDR3 DNA sequence: TGCGCCAGCAGCTTACTAAGAGGGACAGAATACGAGCAGTACTTC.

The chain employs TRBV11-2 and TRBJ1-2; D call uncertain. Trimming removed 0 bases from V and 5 bases from J, with 22 bases in between. Germline V gene lookup returns CDR1 SGHAT and CDR2 FQNNGV. The CDR3 loop spans 18 amino acids. The CDR3 DNA follows: TGTGCCAGCAGCTTAGAGGCTTACGTAGGACTGCTCTCATATGGCTACACCTTC. Translation gives CASSLEAYVGLLSYGYTF.

The chain has TRBV6-2 or TRBV6-3 and TRBJ2-7; no clear D gene. Germline V lookup: CDR1 MNHEY, CDR2 SVGEGT. The CDR3 loop spans 13 amino acids. Trimming cost V 0 bases and J 4 bases, with 7 bases left between them. The CDR3 is CASSYSSRYEQYF. CDR3 in DNA: TGTGCCAGCAGTTACTCTTCCCGATACGAGCAGTACTTC.